The entry below gives a single T cell receptor (beta chain) sequence along with its context. What it binds is unknown. Per germline, CDR1 SSHAT and CDR2 FNYEAQ (reference sequence). J lost 1 base, V lost 5 bases, and 9 bases had no gene match. The CDR3 extends over 16 amino acids. The source of the sample is a study of cytomegalovirus exposure and HLA in healthy donors. On the study more broadly: Genotyping showed around 81% of 398 donors falling in the Caucasian-associated ancestry cluster. Overall study results and limits: Most likely, a cluster of highly shared sequence variants arose as a sequencing artifact. With later analysis, a missense DCLRE1C variant became linked to TCR beta V- and J-gene trimming.

With 60 Vbeta and 13 Jbeta primers, the PCR was carried out. Libraries were prepared by immunoSEQ multiplex PCR; TCRdb keeps only in-frame clonotypes and omits some of them. This sample lists more than 130,000 clones; its ten largest clones have roughly 2.7%. The sample comprised PBMCs. The sequence was obtained from a man aged 35 to 55 in good health and CMV-seronegative. This rearrangement joins TRBV7-7 to TRBJ2-5, with TRBD2 identical over 8 bases. CDR3 nucleotides: TGTGCCAGCAGCCGCGGGGGGAAAGCTGGCCAAGAGACCCAGTACTTC. This gives the protein CASSRGGKAGQETQYF.